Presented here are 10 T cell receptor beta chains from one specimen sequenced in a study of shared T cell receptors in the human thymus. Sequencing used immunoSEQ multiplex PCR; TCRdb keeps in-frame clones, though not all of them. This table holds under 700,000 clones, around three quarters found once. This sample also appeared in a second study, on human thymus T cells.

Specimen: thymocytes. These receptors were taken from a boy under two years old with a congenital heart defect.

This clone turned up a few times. The CDR3 region is CASSAAPGPGNTIYF. In DNA, the CDR3 is TGTGCCAGCAGCGCCGCCCCAGGGCCTGGAAACACCATATATTTT. V and J are TRBV9 and TRBJ1-3; TRBD1 is a possible D gene (5 bases). The CDR3 is 15 amino acids. The V end lost 3 bases, the J end lost 2 bases, and 12 bases lay between the germline ends. Germline V gene data show CDR1 as SGDLS and CDR2 as YYNGEE.

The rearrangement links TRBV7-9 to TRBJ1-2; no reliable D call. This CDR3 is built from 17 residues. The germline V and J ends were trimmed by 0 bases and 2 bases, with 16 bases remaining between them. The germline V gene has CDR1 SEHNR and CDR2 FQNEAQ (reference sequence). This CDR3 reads CASSLASHSGSNYGYTF. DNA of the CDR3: TGTGCCAGCAGCTTAGCGAGTCACTCAGGATCGAACTATGGCTACACCTTC. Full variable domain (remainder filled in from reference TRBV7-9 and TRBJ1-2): DTGVSQNPRHKITKRGQNVTFRCDPISEHNRLYWYRQTLGQGPEFLTYFQNEAQLEKSRLLSDRFSAERPKGSFSTLEIQRTEQGDSAMYLCASSLASHSGSNYGYTFGSGTRLTVV.

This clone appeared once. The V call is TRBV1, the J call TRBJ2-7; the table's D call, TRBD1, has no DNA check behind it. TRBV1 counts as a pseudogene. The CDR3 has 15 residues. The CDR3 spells CTSSPMDRGEGEQYF. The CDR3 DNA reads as TGCACCAGCAGCCCGATGGACAGGGGAGAAGGGGAGCAGTACTTC.

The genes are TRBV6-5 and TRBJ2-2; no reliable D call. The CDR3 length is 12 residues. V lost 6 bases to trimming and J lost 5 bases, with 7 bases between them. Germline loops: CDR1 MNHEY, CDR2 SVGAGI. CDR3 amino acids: CASRVVTGELFF. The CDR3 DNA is TGTGCCAGCAGGGTAGTTACCGGGGAGCTGTTTTTT.

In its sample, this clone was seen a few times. The chain's CDR3 is CASSYRSGSPYEQYF. DNA of the CDR3: TGTGCCAGCAGTTATCGCAGCGGGAGTCCCTACGAGCAGTACTTC. The chain uses TRBV27 and TRBJ2-7; 8 positions match TRBD2. V dropped 4 bases and J dropped 2; count of bases not matched to a gene: 7. Germline assignment: CDR1 MNHEY and CDR2 SMNVEV (reference sequence). This CDR3 comprises 15 residues.

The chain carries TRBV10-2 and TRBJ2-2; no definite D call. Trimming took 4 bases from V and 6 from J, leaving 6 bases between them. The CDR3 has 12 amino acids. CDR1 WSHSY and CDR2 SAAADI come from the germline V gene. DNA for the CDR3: TGCGCCAGCAGTGTAAGCGCCGGGGAGCTGTTTTTT. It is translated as CASSVSAGELFF.

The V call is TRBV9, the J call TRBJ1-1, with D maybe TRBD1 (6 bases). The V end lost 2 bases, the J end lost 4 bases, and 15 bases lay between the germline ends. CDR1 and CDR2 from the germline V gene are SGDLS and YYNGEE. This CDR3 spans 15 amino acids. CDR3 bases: TGTGCCAGCAGCGTCCCTGGGGGCGCCCCCACTGAAGCTTTCTTT. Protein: CASSVPGGAPTEAFF.

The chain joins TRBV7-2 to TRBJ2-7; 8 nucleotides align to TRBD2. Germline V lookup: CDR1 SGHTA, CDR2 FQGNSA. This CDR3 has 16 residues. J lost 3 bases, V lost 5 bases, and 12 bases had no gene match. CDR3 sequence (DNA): TGTGCCAGCAGCCCCCCCGAGAGGACTAGCAACTACGAGCAGTACTTC. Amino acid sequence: CASSPPERTSNYEQYF. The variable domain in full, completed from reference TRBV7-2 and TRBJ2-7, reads GAGVSQSPSNKVTEKGKDVELRCDPISGHTALYWYRQSLGQGLEFLIYFQGNSAPDKSGLPSDRFSAERTGGSVSTLTIQRTQQEDSAVYLCASSPPERTSNYEQYFGPGTRLTVT.

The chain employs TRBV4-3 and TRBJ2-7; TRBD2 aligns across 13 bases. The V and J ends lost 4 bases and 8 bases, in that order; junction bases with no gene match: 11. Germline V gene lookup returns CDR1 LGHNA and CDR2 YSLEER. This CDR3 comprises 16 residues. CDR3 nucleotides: TGCGCCAGCAGCCTATTCACTAGCGGGAGGGGTTGGAAGCAGTACTTC. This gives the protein CASSLFTSGRGWKQYF.

The CDR3: CAWSVPPDPSSGSTDTQYF. CDR3 nucleotide sequence: TGTGCCTGGAGTGTACCCCCTGATCCCTCTAGCGGGAGTACAGATACGCAGTATTTT. V is TRBV30 and J is TRBJ2-3; 10 bases map to TRBD2. Germline CDR1 GTSNPN, CDR2 SVGIG (reference sequence). V gave up 0 bases and J gave up 3 bases; unmatched junction bases: 15. The CDR3 extends over 19 amino acids. Drawing the rest from reference TRBV30 and TRBJ2-3, the complete variable domain is SQTIHQWPATLVQPVGSPLSLECTVEGTSNPNLYWYRQAAGRGLQLLFYSVGIGQISSEVPQNLSASRPQDRQFILSSKKLLLSDSGFYLCAWSVPPDPSSGSTDTQYFGPGTRLTVL.